Sequencing of this TCR beta chain was carried out in a study of T cells in Graves' hyperthyroidism and ophthalmopathy. RNA transcripts served as the template for amplifying TCR beta CDR3 regions. An initial round of RT-PCR targeting the TCR CDR3 relied on the HTBI primer set. One entry per CDR3 protein, called by TCRdb with MiXCR from the multiplex PCR reads. The table has 300,000 to 400,000 distinct CDR3 sequences, roughly 13% seen once. The CDR3 is 15 amino acids. From germline, CDR1 is SGHAT and CDR2 FQNNGV. V lost 6 bases, J lost 1 base, and 7 bases stayed unmatched. Study results and caveats: A model of 13 V-J pairs discriminated ophthalmopathy from stable hyperthyroidism.

This clonotype was found many times. Its matching antigen is unknown. The sequence derives from a woman aged 55-69 years with Graves' hyperthyroidism. The rearrangement uses TRBV11-2 and TRBJ2-3, with TRBD2 matching 7 bases. The material sequenced was blood. Here the CDR3 DNA reads TGTGCCAGCAGACAAGCCGGGAGGCGCACAGATACGCAGTATTTT. Translated: CASRQAGRRTDTQYF.